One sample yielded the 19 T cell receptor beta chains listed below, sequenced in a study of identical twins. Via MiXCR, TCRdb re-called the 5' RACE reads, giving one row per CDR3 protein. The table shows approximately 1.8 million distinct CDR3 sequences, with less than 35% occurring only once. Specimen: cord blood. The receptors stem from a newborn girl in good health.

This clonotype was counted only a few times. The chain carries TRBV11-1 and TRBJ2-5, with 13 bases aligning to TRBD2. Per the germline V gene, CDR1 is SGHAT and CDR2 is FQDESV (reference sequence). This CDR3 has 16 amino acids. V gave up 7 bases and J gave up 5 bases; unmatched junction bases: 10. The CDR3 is CASTTRLAGGSETQYF. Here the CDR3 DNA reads TGTGCCAGCACCACGCGACTAGCGGGAGGTTCGGAGACCCAGTACTTC.

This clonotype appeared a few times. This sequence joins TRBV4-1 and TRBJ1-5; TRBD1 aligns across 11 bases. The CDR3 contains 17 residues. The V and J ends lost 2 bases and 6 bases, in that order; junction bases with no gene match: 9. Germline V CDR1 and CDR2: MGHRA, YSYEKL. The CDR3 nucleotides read TGCGCCAGCAGCCAAATGTCGGGACAGGGGGTTGCTCAGCCCCAGCATTTT. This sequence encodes CASSQMSGQGVAQPQHF.

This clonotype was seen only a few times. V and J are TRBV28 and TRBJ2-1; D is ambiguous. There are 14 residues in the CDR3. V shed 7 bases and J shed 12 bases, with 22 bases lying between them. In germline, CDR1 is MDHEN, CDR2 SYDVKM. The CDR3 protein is CASTPTVDAIRQFF. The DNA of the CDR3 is TGTGCCAGCACCCCCACGGTAGATGCCATTCGGCAGTTCTTC.

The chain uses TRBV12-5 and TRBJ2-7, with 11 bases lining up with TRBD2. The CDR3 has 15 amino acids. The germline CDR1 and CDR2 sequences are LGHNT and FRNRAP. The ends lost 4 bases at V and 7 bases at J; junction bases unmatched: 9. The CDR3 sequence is CASGWGTSGANEQYF. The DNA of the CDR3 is TGTGCTAGTGGTTGGGGGACTAGCGGAGCCAATGAGCAGTACTTC.

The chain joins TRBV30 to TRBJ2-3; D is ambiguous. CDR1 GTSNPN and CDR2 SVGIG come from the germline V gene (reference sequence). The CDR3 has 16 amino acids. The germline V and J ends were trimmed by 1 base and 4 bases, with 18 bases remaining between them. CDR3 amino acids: CAWSAQHQIPADTQYF. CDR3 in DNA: TGTGCCTGGAGTGCACAACATCAGATTCCCGCAGATACGCAGTATTTT.

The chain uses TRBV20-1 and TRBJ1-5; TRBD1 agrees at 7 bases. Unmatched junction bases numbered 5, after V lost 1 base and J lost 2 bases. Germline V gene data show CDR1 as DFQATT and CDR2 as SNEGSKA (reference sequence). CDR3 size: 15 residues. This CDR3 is CSARGKGTGNQPQHF. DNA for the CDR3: TGCAGTGCTAGAGGGAAAGGGACAGGCAATCAGCCCCAGCATTTT.

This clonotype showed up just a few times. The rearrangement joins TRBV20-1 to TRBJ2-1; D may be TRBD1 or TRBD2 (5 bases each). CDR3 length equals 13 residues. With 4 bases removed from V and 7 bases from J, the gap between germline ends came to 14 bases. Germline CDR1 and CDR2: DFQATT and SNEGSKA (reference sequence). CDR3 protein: CSAISGGWNEQFF. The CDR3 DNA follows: TGCAGTGCTATAAGTGGGGGATGGAATGAGCAGTTCTTC.

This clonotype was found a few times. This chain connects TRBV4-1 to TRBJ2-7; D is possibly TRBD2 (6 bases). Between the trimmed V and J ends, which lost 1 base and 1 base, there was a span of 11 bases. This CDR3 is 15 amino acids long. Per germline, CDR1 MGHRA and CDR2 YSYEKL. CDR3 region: CASSQVGTLSYEQYF. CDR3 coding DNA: TGCGCCAGCAGCCAAGTCGGGACTCTTTCCTACGAGCAGTACTTC.

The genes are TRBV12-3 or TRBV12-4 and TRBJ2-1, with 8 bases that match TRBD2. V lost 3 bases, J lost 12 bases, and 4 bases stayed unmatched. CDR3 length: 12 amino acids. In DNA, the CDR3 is TGTGCCAGCAGTTTCGGGGGGGCGGTGCAGTTCTTC. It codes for CASSFGGAVQFF.

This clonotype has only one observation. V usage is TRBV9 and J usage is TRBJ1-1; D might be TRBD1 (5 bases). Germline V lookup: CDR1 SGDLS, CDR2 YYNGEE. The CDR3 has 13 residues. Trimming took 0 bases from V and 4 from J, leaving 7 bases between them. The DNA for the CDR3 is TGTGCCAGCAGCGTAGTCGACAGCACTGAAGCTTTCTTT. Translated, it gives CASSVVDSTEAFF. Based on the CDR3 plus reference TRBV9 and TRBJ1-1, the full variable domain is DSGVTQTPKHLITATGQRVTLRCSPRSGDLSVYWYQQSLDQGLQFLIQYYNGEERAKGNILERFSAQQFPDLHSELNLSSLELGDSALYFCASSVVDSTEAFFGQGTRLTVV.

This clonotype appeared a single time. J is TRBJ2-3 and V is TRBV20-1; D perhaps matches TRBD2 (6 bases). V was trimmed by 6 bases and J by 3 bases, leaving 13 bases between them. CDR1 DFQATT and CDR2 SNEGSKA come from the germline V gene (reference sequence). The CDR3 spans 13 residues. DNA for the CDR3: TGCAGTGCCACCCAGACTAGTACAGATACGCAGTATTTT. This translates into CSATQTSTDTQYF.

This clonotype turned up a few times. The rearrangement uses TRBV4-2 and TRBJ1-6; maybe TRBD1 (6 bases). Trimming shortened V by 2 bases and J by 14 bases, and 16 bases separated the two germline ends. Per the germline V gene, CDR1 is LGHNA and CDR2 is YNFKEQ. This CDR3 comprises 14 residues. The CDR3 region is CASSQTDSRVALHF. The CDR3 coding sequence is TGTGCCAGCAGCCAAACGGACAGCCGTGTTGCCCTCCACTTT.

In DNA form, the CDR3 reads TGTGCCAGCAGCTTCAGGCCAGGTGGCCTGAACACTGAAGCTTTCTTT. This sequence encodes CASSFRPGGLNTEAFF. The rearrangement uses TRBV7-6 and TRBJ1-1, with no clear D. The CDR3 contains 16 residues. Deletions cut 3 bases from V and 0 bases from J, with 14 bases between. The germline gives CDR1 SGHVS, CDR2 FNYEAQ.

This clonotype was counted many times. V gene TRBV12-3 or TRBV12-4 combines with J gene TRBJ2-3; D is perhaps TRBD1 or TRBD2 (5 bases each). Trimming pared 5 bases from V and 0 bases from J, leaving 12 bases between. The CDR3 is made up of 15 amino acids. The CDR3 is CASSPPGPSTDTQYF. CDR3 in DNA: TGTGCCAGCAGTCCCCCGGGACCAAGCACAGATACGCAGTATTTT.

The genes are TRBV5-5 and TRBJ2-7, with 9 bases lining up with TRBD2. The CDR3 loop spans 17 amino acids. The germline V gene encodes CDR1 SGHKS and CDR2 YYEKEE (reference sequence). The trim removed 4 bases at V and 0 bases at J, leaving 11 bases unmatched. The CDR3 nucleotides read TGTGCCAGCAGCCGCTTCGGACTAGCGAGGAGCTCCTACGAGCAGTACTTC. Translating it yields CASSRFGLARSSYEQYF.

CDR3 DNA: TGCAGTGCTAGAGAATACAGGGGACAGGGTCAGCCCCAGCATTTT. This encodes CSAREYRGQGQPQHF. V usage is TRBV20-1 and J usage is TRBJ1-5; TRBD1 aligns across 9 bases. In germline, CDR1 is DFQATT, CDR2 SNEGSKA (reference sequence). V shed 0 bases and J 6 bases; nucleotides not matched to a gene: 6. There are 15 residues in the CDR3.

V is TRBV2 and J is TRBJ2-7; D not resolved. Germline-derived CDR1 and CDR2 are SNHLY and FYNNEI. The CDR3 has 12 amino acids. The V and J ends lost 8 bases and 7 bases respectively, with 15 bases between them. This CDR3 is CASLEVGNEQYF. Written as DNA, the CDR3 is TGTGCCAGCCTAGAGGTAGGGAATGAGCAGTACTTC.

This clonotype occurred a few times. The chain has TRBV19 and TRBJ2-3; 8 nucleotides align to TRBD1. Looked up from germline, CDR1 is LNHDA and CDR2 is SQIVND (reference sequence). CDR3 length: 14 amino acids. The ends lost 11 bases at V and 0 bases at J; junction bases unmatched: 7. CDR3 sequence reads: CAASRGLSTDTQYF. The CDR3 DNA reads TGTGCCGCCTCCAGGGGGCTCAGCACAGATACGCAGTATTTT.

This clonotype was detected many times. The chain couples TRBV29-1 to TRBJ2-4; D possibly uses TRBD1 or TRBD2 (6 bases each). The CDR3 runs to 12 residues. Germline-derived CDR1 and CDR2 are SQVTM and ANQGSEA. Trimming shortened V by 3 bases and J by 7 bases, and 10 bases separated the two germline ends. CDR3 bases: TGCAGCGTTGACAAGGGGGGTAACATTCAGTACTTC. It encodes CSVDKGGNIQYF.